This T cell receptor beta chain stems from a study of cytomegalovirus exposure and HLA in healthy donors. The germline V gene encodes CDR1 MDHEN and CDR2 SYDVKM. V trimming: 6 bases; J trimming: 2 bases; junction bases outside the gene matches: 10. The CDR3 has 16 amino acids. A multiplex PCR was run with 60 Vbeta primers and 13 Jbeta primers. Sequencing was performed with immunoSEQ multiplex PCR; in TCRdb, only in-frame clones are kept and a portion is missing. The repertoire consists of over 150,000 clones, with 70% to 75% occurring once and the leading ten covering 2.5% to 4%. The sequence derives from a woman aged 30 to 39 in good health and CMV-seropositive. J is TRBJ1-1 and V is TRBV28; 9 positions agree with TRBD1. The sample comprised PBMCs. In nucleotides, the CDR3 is TGTGCCAGCAGACCACCTCCGGGACAGGGAAACACTGAAGCTTTCTTT. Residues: CASRPPPGQGNTEAFF.